Presented here are 11 T cell receptor beta chains from one specimen sequenced in a study of T cell repertoires in cytomegalovirus infection. TCRdb called the reads again in MiXCR, with one record for every CDR3 protein. The table includes under 850,000 distinct CDR3 sequences, roughly a third detected once. Sequenced: PBMCs. These receptors were collected from a human donor in good health (CMV status not recorded). Some clones in this sample may be carry-over from other donors' samples.

The chain joins TRBV11-2 to TRBJ2-3; 14 positions agree with TRBD2. V lost 5 bases to trimming and J lost 0 bases; unmatched junction nucleotides: 7. This CDR3 region has 18 residues. Germline assignment: CDR1 SGHAT and CDR2 FQNNGV. CDR3 coding DNA: TGTGCCAGCAGCCCGGGACTAGCGGGAGTCGCGAGCACAGATACGCAGTATTTT. Amino acid sequence: CASSPGLAGVASTDTQYF. Drawing the rest from reference TRBV11-2 and TRBJ2-3, the complete variable domain is EAGVAQSPRYKIIEKRQSVAFWCNPISGHATLYWYQQILGQGPKLLIQFQNNGVVDDSQLPKDRFSAERLKGVDSTLKIQPAKLEDSAVYLCASSPGLAGVASTDTQYFGPGTRLTVL.

This clonotype was picked up a small number of times. V and J are TRBV11-2 and TRBJ2-3; no clear D gene. V was cut by 5 bases and J by 4 bases, with 10 bases left in between. Germline V gene data show CDR1 as SGHAT and CDR2 as FQNNGV. CDR3 size: 13 residues. The CDR3 DNA sequence: TGTGCCAGCAGCATCGGTAGTCCAGATACGCAGTATTTT. This codes for CASSIGSPDTQYF.

The sample holds a few counts of this clonotype. This chain joins TRBV7-6 and TRBJ2-7; 7 nucleotides line up with TRBD2. The CDR3 extends over 15 amino acids. The ends lost 2 bases at V and 0 bases at J; junction bases unmatched: 4. Per germline, CDR1 SGHVS and CDR2 FNYEAQ. The CDR3: CASSLWGGSSYEQYF. The CDR3, as DNA: TGTGCCAGCAGCTTATGGGGGGGAAGCTCCTACGAGCAGTACTTC. The entire variable domain, with the rest obtained from reference TRBV7-6 and TRBJ2-7, is as follows: GAGVSQSPRYKVTKRGQDVALRCDPISGHVSLYWYRQALGQGPEFLTYFNYEAQQDKSGLPNDRFSAERPEGSISTLTIQRTEQRDSAMYRCASSLWGGSSYEQYFGPGTRLTVT.

This rearrangement joins TRBV5-4 to TRBJ2-3; 10 bases are shared with TRBD2. CDR1 SGHNT and CDR2 YYREEE come from the germline V gene (reference sequence). The CDR3 has 16 residues. Trimming cost V 1 base and J 2 bases; bases outside gene matches: 4. CDR3 coding DNA: TGTGCCAGCAGCTTGCCTAGCGGGGGTACCACAGATACGCAGTATTTT. Translating gives CASSLPSGGTTDTQYF.

The chain joins TRBV27 to TRBJ2-3; either TRBD1 or TRBD2 may supply D (6 bases each). The CDR3 contains 16 residues. Between the trimmed V and J ends, which lost 2 bases and 3 bases, there was a span of 15 bases. The germline gives CDR1 MNHEY, CDR2 SMNVEV (reference sequence). CDR3 in DNA: TGTGCCAGCAGTTTACTAACTAGCAGGGGTACAGATACGCAGTATTTT. Protein: CASSLLTSRGTDTQYF.

This chain links TRBV7-3 with TRBJ1-2, with D tentatively TRBD1 (6 bases). In germline, CDR1 is SGHTA, CDR2 FQGTGA. This CDR3 is 13 amino acids long. Deletions cut 6 bases from V and 10 bases from J, with 18 bases between. The CDR3 DNA reads TGTGCCAGCAGTAATACAGGGTCGAGCGTCTACACCTTC. As protein: CASSNTGSSVYTF.

V gene TRBV5-1 combines with J gene TRBJ2-2; TRBD1 agrees at 7 bases. Unmatched junction bases numbered 10, after V lost 4 bases and J lost 7 bases. The CDR3 consists of 15 residues. The germline gives CDR1 SGHRS, CDR2 YFSETQ. CDR3 sequence: CASSPLTGTYGELFF. CDR3 DNA sequence: TGCGCCAGCAGCCCCCTGACAGGGACGTACGGGGAGCTGTTTTTT.

V usage is TRBV28 and J usage is TRBJ2-3; the D gene is possibly TRBD2 (5 bases). Germline assignment: CDR1 MDHEN and CDR2 SYDVKM. The V and J ends lost 5 bases and 10 bases respectively, with 13 bases between them. The CDR3 is 12 amino acids. The CDR3 DNA follows: TGTGCCAGCAGTGACCCAGCGGATCCGCAGTATTTT. Translating it yields CASSDPADPQYF. The whole variable domain, remainder taken from reference TRBV28 and TRBJ2-3, is DVKVTQSSRYLVKRTGEKVFLECVQDMDHENMFWYRQDPGLGLRLIYFSYDVKMKEKGDIPEGYSVSREKKERFSLILESASTNQTSMYLCASSDPADPQYFGPGTRLTVL.

Comments on this clonotype: One junction end does not reproduce the germline sequence, and a read error may be involved. V and J are TRBV12-3 or TRBV12-4 and TRBJ2-2; 7 bases align to TRBD2. The CDR3 totals 16 residues. The CDR3 region is CAISLWVGGSTGELFF. The CDR3 DNA sequence: TGTGCCATCAGTTTATGGGTCGGCGGGAGCACCGGGGAGCTGTTTTTT.

The table lists this clonotype with a few counts. In DNA form, the CDR3 reads TGTGCCAGCAGCCCGGGACTAGCGCTTCAAGAGACCCAGTACTTC. Protein sequence: CASSPGLALQETQYF. This chain uses TRBV7-9 with TRBJ2-5, with 10 bases fitting TRBD2. CDR1 SEHNR and CDR2 FQNEAQ come from the germline V gene (reference sequence). Trimming at V came to 5 bases and at J to 2 bases, leaving 5 bases not matched to a gene. This CDR3 region has 15 residues.

This clonotype was detected ten times or more. The chain has TRBV7-8 and TRBJ1-1; tentatively, D is TRBD1 (5 bases). This CDR3 is built from 14 residues. CDR1 is SGHVS, CDR2 FQNEAQ, per germline. Trimming removed 3 bases from V and 0 bases from J, with 8 bases in between. CDR3 nucleotide sequence: TGTGCCAGCAGCTTTGCAGGGTTGAACACTGAAGCTTTCTTT. Encoded protein: CASSFAGLNTEAFF.